This T cell receptor beta chain was found in a study of blood T cell repertoires in COVID-19. Study background: Material from acute and convalescent COVID-19 was sourced from the United States, Italy and Spain.

The CDR3 has 14 residues. V dropped 4 bases and J dropped 5; count of bases not matched to a gene: 7. Germline V lookup: CDR1 SGHRS, CDR2 YFSETQ. Recruited during active infection, patients (from Seattle) were subsequently followed longitudinally. Repertoires were generated with immunoSEQ multiplex PCR, while TCRdb's copy carries only in-frame clones and drops some. The table includes about 480,000 clones, 89% detected once. The TCR was taken from a young man with COVID-19, enrolled during active disease. The specimen was peripheral blood. This chain connects TRBV5-1 to TRBJ2-7, with TRBD1 matching 9 bases. DNA for the CDR3: TGCGCCAGCAGCGGGACCGGGACAGGGAACGAGCAGTACTTC. It yields the protein CASSGTGTGNEQYF.